This T cell receptor beta chain appears in the sequencing data of a study of blood T cell repertoires in COVID-19. Study overall: The United States, Italy and Spain provided the acute and convalescent COVID-19 samples. The cDNA or gDNA used as material had been derived from T cells, B-cell-depleted T cells, or PBMCs.

V gave up 0 bases and J gave up 4 bases; unmatched junction bases: 4. This CDR3 contains 15 residues. Per germline, CDR1 SGHRS and CDR2 YFSETQ. Methods used by the authors: Amplifying reference gene primers gave estimates of nucleated cell counts. Here immunoSEQ multiplex PCR was the method, and the copy in TCRdb shows in-frame clones only, minus some. V and J calls and clone size are copied from that table; D and trimming were computed from the DNA. The sample shows 71,000 or so clones, 87% of them seen only once. This clone was detected once. The chain has TRBV5-1 and TRBJ1-3, with 7 nucleotides matching TRBD1. Source material: peripheral blood. This sequence originates from a man aged 50 to 59 with active COVID-19. In DNA form, the CDR3 reads TGCGCCAGCAGCTTGGCCGGGACAGAAGGAAACACCATATATTTT. Translated, it gives CASSLAGTEGNTIYF.